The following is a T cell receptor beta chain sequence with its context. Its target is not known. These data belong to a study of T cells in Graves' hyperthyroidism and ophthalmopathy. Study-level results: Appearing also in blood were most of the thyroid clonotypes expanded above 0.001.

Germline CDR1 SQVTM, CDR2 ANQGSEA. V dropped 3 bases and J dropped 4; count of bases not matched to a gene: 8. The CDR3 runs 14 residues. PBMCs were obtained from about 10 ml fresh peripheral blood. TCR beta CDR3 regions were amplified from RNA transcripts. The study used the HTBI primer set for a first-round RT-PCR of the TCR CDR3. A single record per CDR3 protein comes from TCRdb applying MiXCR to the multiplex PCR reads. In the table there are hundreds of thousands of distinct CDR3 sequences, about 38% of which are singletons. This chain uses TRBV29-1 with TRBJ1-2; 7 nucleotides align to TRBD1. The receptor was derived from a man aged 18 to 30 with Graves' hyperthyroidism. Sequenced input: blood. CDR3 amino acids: CSVDIPDRAYGYTF. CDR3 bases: TGCAGCGTTGACATCCCCGACAGGGCCTATGGCTACACCTTC. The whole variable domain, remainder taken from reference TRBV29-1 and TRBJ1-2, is SAVISQKPSRDICQRGTSLTIQCQVDSQVTMMFWYRQQPGQSLTLIATANQGSEATYESGFVIDKFPISRPNLTFSTLTVSNMSPEDSSIYLCSVDIPDRAYGYTFGSGTRLTVV.